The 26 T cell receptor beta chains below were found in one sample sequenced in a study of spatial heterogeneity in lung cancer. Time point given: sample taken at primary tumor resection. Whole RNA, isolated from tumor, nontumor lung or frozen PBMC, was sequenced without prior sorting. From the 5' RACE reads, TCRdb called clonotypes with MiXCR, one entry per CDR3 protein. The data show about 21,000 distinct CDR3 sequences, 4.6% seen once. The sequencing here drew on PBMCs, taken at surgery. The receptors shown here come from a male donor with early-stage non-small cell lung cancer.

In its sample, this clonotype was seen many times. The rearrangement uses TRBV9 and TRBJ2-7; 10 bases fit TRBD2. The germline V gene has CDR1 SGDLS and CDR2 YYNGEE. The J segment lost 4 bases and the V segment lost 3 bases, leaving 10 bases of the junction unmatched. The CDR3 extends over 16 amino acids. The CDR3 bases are TGTGCCAGCAGCGAAACCGGGACTAGCGACCCGTACGAGCAGTACTTC. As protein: CASSETGTSDPYEQYF.

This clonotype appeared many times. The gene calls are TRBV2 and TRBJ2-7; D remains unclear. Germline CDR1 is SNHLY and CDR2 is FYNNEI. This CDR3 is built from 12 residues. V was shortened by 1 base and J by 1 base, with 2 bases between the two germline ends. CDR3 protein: CASSEGSYEQYF. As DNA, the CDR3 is TGTGCCAGCAGTGAAGGGTCCTACGAGCAGTACTTC.

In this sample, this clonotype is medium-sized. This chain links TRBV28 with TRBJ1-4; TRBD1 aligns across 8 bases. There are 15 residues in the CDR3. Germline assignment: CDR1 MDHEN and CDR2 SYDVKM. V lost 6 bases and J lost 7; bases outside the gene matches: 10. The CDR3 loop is CASSQGQVKAEKLFF. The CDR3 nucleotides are TGTGCCAGCAGCCAGGGACAGGTTAAGGCTGAAAAACTGTTTTTT.

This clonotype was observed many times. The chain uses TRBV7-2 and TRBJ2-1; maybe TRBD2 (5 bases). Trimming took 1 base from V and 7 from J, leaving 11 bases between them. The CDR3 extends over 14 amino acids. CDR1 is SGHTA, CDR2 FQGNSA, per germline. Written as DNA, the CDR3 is TGTGCCAGCAGCTTAGTAATGGGAGTGAATGAGCAGTTCTTC. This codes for CASSLVMGVNEQFF.

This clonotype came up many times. DNA for the CDR3: TGCGCCAGCAGTGAGTCTGCAGGGAAGCAGCCCCAGCATTTT. It codes for CASSESAGKQPQHF. This chain joins TRBV10-2 and TRBJ1-5; D perhaps matches TRBD1 (5 bases). The CDR3 length is 14 residues. Germline lookup yields CDR1 WSHSY and CDR2 SAAADI. Trimming removed 0 bases at V and 7 bases at J, with 10 bases between.

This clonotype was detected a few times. The CDR3 loop is CATSRELAGGPVQGTQYF. DNA of the CDR3: TGTGCCACCAGCAGAGAACTAGCGGGGGGGCCGGTGCAAGGTACGCAGTATTTT. This rearrangement joins TRBV15 to TRBJ2-3; 13 nucleotides match TRBD2. The CDR3 spans 18 residues. The V and J ends lost 0 bases and 8 bases, in that order; junction bases with no gene match: 11. The V gene's germline CDR1 is LNHNV and CDR2 YYDKDF (reference sequence).

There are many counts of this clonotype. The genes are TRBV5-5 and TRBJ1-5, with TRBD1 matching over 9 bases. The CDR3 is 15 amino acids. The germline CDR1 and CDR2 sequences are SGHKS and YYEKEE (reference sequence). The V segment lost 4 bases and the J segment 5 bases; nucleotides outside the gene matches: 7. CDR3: CASSPTGGEHQPQHF. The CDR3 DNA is TGTGCCAGCAGCCCGACAGGGGGTGAGCATCAGCCCCAGCATTTT. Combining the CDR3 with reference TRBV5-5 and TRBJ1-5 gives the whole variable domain DAGVTQSPTHLIKTRGQQVTLRCSPISGHKSVSWYQQVLGQGPQFIFQYYEKEERGRGNFPDRFSARQFPNYSSELNVNALLLGDSALYLCASSPTGGEHQPQHFGDGTRLSIL.

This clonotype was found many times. CDR3 sequence (DNA): TGCGCCAGCAGCCAGATACAGGTACATATTGAAAAACTGTTTTTT. This encodes CASSQIQVHIEKLFF. The gene calls are TRBV4-3 and TRBJ1-4; possibly TRBD1 for D (5 bases). V gave up 3 bases and J gave up 7 bases, with 15 bases separating them. The CDR3 runs to 15 residues. The germline V gene has CDR1 LGHNA and CDR2 YSLEER.

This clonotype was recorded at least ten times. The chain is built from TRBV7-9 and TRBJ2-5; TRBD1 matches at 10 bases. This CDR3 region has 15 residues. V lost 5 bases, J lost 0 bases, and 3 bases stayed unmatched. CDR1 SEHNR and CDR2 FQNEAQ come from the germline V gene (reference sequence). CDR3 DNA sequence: TGTGCCAGCAGCCCGGGACAGGGGTACCAAGAGACCCAGTACTTC. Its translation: CASSPGQGYQETQYF.

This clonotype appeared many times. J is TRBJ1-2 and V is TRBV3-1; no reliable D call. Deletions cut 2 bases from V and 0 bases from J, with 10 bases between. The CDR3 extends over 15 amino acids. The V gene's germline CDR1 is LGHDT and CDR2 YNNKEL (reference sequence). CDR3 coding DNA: TGTGCCAGCAGCCAATGGCAGACTCCTAACTATGGCTACACCTTC. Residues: CASSQWQTPNYGYTF.

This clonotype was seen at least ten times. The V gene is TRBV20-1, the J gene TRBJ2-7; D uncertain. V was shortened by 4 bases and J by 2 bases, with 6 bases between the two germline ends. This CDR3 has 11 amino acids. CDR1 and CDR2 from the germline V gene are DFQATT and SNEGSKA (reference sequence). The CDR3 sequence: CSAIHAYEQYF. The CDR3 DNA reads TGCAGTGCTATTCACGCCTACGAGCAGTACTTC.

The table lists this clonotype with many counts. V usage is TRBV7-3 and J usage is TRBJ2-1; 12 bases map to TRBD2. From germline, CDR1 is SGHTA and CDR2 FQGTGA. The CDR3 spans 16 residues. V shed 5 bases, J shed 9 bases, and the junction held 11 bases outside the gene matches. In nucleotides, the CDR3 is TGTGCCAGCAGCCCCGGACTAGCGGGGCCTGGGGGTGAGCAGTTCTTC. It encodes CASSPGLAGPGGEQFF.

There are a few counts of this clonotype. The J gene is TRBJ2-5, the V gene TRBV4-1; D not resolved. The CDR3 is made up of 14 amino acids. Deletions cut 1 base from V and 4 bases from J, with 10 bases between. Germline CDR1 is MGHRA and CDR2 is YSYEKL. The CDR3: CASSQGFFRETQYF. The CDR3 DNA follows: TGCGCCAGCAGCCAAGGATTCTTTAGAGAGACCCAGTACTTC.

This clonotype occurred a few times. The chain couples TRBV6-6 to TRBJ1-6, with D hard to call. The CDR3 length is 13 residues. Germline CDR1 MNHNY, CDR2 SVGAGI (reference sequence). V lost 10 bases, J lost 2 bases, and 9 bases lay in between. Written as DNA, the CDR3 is TGTGCCACCTCCAAGGCCTATAATTCACCCCTCCACTTT. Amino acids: CATSKAYNSPLHF.

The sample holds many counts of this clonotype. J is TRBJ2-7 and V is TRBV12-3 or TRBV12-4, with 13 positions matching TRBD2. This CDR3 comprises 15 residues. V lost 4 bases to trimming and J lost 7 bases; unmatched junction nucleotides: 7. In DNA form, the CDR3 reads TGTGCCAGCAGTTCCGGACTAGCGGGAGCATCGGAGCAGTACTTC. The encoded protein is CASSSGLAGASEQYF.

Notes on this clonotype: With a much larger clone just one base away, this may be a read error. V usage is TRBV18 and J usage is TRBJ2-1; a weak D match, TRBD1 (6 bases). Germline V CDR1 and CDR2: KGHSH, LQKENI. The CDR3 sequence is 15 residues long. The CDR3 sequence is CASSPIPGAYNERFF. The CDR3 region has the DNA TGTGCCAGCTCACCGATCCCAGGGGCCTACAATGAGCGGTTCTTC.

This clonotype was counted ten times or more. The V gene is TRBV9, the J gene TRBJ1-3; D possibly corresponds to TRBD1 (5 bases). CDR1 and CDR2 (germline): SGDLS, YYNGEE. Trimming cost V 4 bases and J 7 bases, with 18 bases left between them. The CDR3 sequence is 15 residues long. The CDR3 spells CASSTGTLKGNTIYF. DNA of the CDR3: TGTGCCAGCAGCACCGGCACCCTAAAGGGGAACACCATATATTTT.

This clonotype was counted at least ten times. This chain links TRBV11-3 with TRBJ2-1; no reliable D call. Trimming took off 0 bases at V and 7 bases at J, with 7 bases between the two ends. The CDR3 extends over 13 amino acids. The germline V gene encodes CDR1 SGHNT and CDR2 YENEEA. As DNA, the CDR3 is TGTGCCAGCAGCTTAGATCTTAGTAATGAGCAGTTCTTC. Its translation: CASSLDLSNEQFF.

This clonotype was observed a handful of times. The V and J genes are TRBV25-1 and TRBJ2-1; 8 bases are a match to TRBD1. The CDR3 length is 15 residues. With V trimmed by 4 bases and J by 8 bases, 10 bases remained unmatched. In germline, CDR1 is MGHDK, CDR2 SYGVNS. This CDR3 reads CASSVAGTGIDEQFF. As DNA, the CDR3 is TGTGCCAGCAGTGTCGCCGGGACAGGTATCGATGAGCAGTTCTTC.

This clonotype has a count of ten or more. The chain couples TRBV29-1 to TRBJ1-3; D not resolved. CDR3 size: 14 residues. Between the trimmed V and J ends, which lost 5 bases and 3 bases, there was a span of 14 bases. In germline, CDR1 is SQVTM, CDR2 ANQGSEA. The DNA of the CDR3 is TGCAGCGTTTGGAATGATGTATATGGAAACACCATATATTTT. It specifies CSVWNDVYGNTIYF.

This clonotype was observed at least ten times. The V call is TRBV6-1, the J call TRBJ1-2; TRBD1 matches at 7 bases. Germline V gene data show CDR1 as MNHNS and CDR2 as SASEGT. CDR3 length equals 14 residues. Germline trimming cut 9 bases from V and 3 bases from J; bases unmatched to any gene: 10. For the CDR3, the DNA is TGTGCCAGTTTCTTCCAGGGGGGAGACTATGGCTACACCTTC. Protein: CASFFQGGDYGYTF.

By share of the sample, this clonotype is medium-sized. Here the CDR3 reads CASSYGQNYGYTF. The CDR3 coding sequence is TGTGCCAGCAGTTATGGACAAAACTATGGCTACACCTTC. This rearrangement joins TRBV28 to TRBJ1-2; D perhaps matches TRBD1 (5 bases). CDR1 MDHEN and CDR2 SYDVKM come from the germline V gene. Trimming shortened V by 4 bases and J by 2 bases, and 8 bases separated the two germline ends. CDR3 length: 13 residues.

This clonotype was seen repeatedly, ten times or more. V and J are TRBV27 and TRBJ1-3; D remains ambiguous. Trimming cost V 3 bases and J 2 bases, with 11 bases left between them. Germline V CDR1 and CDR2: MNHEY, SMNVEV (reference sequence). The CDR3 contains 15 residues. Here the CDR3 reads CASSLIGSAGNTIYF. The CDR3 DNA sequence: TGTGCCAGCAGTTTGATCGGGTCTGCTGGAAACACCATATATTTT.

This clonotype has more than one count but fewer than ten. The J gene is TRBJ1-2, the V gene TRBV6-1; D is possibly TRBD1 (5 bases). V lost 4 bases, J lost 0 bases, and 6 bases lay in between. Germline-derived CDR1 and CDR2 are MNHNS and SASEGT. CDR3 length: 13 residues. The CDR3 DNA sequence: TGTGCCAGCAGTGTCAGGGCTAACTATGGCTACACCTTC. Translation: CASSVRANYGYTF.

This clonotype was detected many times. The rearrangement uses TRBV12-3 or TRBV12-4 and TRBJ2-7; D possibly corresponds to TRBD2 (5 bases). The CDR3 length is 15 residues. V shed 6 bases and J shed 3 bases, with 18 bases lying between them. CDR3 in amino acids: CASRRGGLAGYEQYF. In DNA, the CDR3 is TGTGCCAGCAGGAGAGGCGGGCTAGCCGGCTACGAGCAGTACTTC.

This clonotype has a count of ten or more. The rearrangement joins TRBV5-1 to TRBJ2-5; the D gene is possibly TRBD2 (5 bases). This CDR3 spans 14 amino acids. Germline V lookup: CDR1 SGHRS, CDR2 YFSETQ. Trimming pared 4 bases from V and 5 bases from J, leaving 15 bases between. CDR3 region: CASSLTSTGETQYF. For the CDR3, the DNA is TGCGCCAGCAGCCTAACGTCAACGGGGGAGACCCAGTACTTC. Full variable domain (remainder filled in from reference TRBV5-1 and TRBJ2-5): KAGVTQTPRYLIKTRGQQVTLSCSPISGHRSVSWYQQTPGQGLQFLFEYFSETQRNKGNFPGRFSGRQFSNSRSEMNVSTLELGDSALYLCASSLTSTGETQYFGPGTRLLVL.